This T cell receptor (beta chain) was profiled in a study of T cells after posttransplantation cyclophosphamide. Treatment was busulfan-fludarabine conditioning, a marrow graft, and cyclophosphamide on days +3 and +4. Clones were read by immunoSEQ multiplex PCR, and TCRdb kept only the in-frame ones, dropping some. Altogether approximately 4,000 clones are present, 83% being singletons, with the ten largest covering 5.5% to 7%. The CDR3 is 17 residues long. V lost 0 bases, J lost 8 bases, and 6 bases stayed unmatched. Germline-derived CDR1 and CDR2 are MGHRA and YSYEKL. This clonotype originated in a male patient between 25 and 40 years old who received an allogeneic stem cell transplant from a related donor, was CMV-positive, and had no GVHD. Some T cells may originate from the graft donor. The chain links TRBV4-1 to TRBJ2-1, with 14 bases aligning to TRBD2. The sample in question was CD4+ T cells sorted from blood, obtained 242 days after a stem cell transplant with posttransplant cyclophosphamide. The CDR3 protein is CASSQETGTSGSYEQFF. The CDR3 DNA reads as TGCGCCAGCAGCCAAGAGACAGGGACTAGCGGGAGCTATGAGCAGTTCTTC.